The clone carrying this T cell receptor (beta chain) was recorded many times. Antigen specificity is unknown. TCRdb analysed the 5' RACE reads with MiXCR anew, one entry per CDR3 protein. Among about 80,000 distinct CDR3 sequences listed, more than 13% were seen once. The sample belongs to a study of early T cells in non-severe SARS-CoV-2 infection. Whole-study context: Chains were not paired, and sequencing was done on bulk RNA from unsorted whole blood.

Study findings and constraints: The VDJdb matching leaned toward anti-spike CD8 responses and overlooked private and CD4 specificities.

The TCR originated in an adult who was a healthcare worker with PCR-confirmed SARS-CoV-2 infection or an uninfected control (not recorded which). The sequenced material came from whole blood.

The CDR3 bases are TGTGCCAGTAGTCGGCAGGGGGAATCGGACTATGGCTACACCTTC. It specifies CASSRQGESDYGYTF. The chain couples TRBV19 to TRBJ1-2, with 7 bases matching TRBD1. Trimming at V came to 5 bases and at J to 3 bases, leaving 9 bases not matched to a gene. The germline V gene has CDR1 LNHDA and CDR2 SQIVND (reference sequence). The CDR3 is made up of 15 amino acids.